This T cell receptor (beta chain) emerged from a study of neoadjuvant anti-PD-1 for oral cavity cancer (dated by TCRdb to the early 2020s). With regard to the full study: Patients mostly received three to four biweekly doses of nivolumab at 3 mg/kg before curative-intent surgical resection. A fourth nivolumab dose was given around day 43 to patients without progression, and definitive surgical resection was performed in those patients on days 50-56. Patients with complete response, partial response or stable disease by RECIST 1.1 were defined as responders, whereas patients with progression were defined as non-responders. The parent correlative cohort included about a dozen patients, with a roughly 35% response rate.

Survey sequencing of tumors used two replicates per sample, and the tumor libraries mostly started from approximately 5.2 ug of input genomic DNA. The immunoSEQ hsTCRbeta kit was used to prepare TCRbeta libraries, following the manufacturer's instructions. The finished libraries were brought together in one pool at 2.5 to 3.5 nM, which was then read using an Illumina NovaSeq 6000 S4 flow cell. From the authors' description of their analysis: Raw data preprocessing and quality control were performed with the immunoSEQ Analyzer. The analysis was limited to productive rearrangements, and each clonotype was defined by a unique CDR3 amino acid sequence. Repertoire clonality was estimated as the Gini-Simpson index, computed with the R package tcR. Student's t test was used to compare Gini indices, while Pearson correlation assessed associations with tumor size change. Here the immuneACCESS table is served through TCRdb, limited to in-frame sequences with V and J called. Missing clones are a known gap in these copies; in checked studies unresolved V genes cover under half, and the rest lacks a known reason. From that table come the V and J calls and clone size; the DNA was used to work out D and trimming. Recorded for this sample are about 5,700 clones; 55% to 75% of them occurred a single time. Together, the top ten hold around 8.8% of the sample.

As regards this clone: Its recognized antigen is unknown. Base-call qualities are not available, and no considerably larger clone is one nucleotide away.

The time point label on this specimen signifies: before neoadjuvant nivolumab. The patients had newly diagnosed stage II-IVA oral cavity squamous cell carcinoma and had not received any prior systemic or radiation treatment. The cohort consisted of patients with HPV-negative, locally advanced oral cavity squamous cell carcinoma. The samples were drawn from a longitudinal correlative study tied to a single-arm phase II trial testing neoadjuvant nivolumab in oral cavity squamous cell carcinoma. Genomic DNA-based TCRbeta sequencing was performed on subject-matched pre- and post-treatment PBMCs and tumors from three responders and three non-responders. For tumor tissue, genomic DNA extraction relied on the Maxwell RSC DNA from Tissue kit. Summary of the overall study and its limitations: Greater tumor shrinkage was correlated with larger post-treatment sizes of preexisting intratumoral clones, suggesting that expansion of preexisting clones contributed to response. Only three patients per response group were included in the TCR analyses, and larger cohorts for validation were called for by the authors. Higher pretreatment blood Treg/Th17 ratios correlated with higher pretreatment blood TCRbeta clonality and lower post-treatment tumor TCRbeta clonality.

From the cysteine up to the phenylalanine, the CDR3 has a length of 15 residues. Solely the CDR3 DNA is kept, with 45 bases framed from the first base. V trim: 5 bases; J trim: 1 base; unmatched bases: 7. CDR1 and CDR2, per the germline V gene, are SGHRS and YFSETQ. The rearrangement combines TRBV5-1 with TRBJ1-1, and 8 junctional nucleotides match TRBD1. The receptor was isolated from a person aged 40 to 85 with oral cavity squamous cell carcinoma. Source: tumor tissue, taken before nivolumab (anti-PD-1) treatment. The DNA sequence is TGCGCCAGCAGAGATGGACAGGGAGGGAACACTGAAGCTTTCTTT. This codes for CASRDGQGGNTEAFF.